These 27 T cell receptor beta chains were all obtained from the same sample, sequenced in a study of technical replicates of blood from a handful of donors. Produced via immunoSEQ multiplex PCR; TCRdb's table is partial and in-frame only. The sample shows more than 90,000 clones, 95% of them seen only once. The material sequenced was T cells isolated from PBMCs. These TCRs come from a human donor in good health.

J is TRBJ2-1 and V is TRBV4-1, with D possibly matching TRBD2 (6 bases). The CDR3 sequence is 15 residues long. Trimming pared 1 base from V and 5 bases from J, leaving 12 bases between. Germline CDR1 reads MGHRA; CDR2 reads YSYEKL. CDR3 loop: CASSQGGASDNEQFF. The CDR3 DNA reads as TGCGCCAGCAGCCAAGGGGGTGCTAGCGACAATGAGCAGTTCTTC.

V gene TRBV4-1 combines with J gene TRBJ1-2; D is perhaps TRBD1 (5 bases). V shed 1 base and J shed 2 bases, with 8 bases lying between them. This CDR3 is 14 amino acids long. Germline CDR1 reads MGHRA; CDR2 reads YSYEKL. CDR3 protein: CASSQGGGNYGYTF. The CDR3 nucleotides are TGCGCCAGCAGCCAAGGGGGGGGAAACTATGGCTACACCTTC.

The CDR3 DNA reads as TGTGCCAGCAGTTACCCTCCGAGGGCTGGCACAGATACGCAGTATTTT. Protein sequence: CASSYPPRAGTDTQYF. The rearrangement uses TRBV6-6 and TRBJ2-3, with D possibly being TRBD2 (5 bases). CDR1 and CDR2 from the germline V gene are MNHNY and SVGAGI (reference sequence). CDR3 length: 16 amino acids. Deletions cut 2 bases from V and 1 base from J, with 13 bases between.

V is TRBV7-9 and J is TRBJ1-2, with 8 bases lining up with TRBD1. Germline CDR1 is SEHNR and CDR2 is FQNEAQ (reference sequence). The V segment lost 4 bases and the J segment 3 bases; nucleotides outside the gene matches: 4. The length of the CDR3 is 14 residues. The CDR3 loop is CASSYLQGDYGYTF. The CDR3 bases are TGTGCCAGCAGCTACCTACAGGGGGACTATGGCTACACCTTC.

J is TRBJ2-1 and V is TRBV12-5; 7 nucleotides match TRBD2. CDR3 size: 14 residues. V dropped 3 bases and J dropped 10; count of bases not matched to a gene: 9. Per the germline V gene, CDR1 is LGHNT and CDR2 is FRNRAP. The CDR3: CASGFPPGGGEQFF. The CDR3, as DNA: TGTGCTAGTGGTTTCCCACCTGGCGGGGGAGAGCAGTTCTTC.

V gene TRBV5-1 combines with J gene TRBJ2-3; 13 nucleotides line up with TRBD2. The CDR3 spans 15 residues. V shed 4 bases and J 4 bases; nucleotides not matched to a gene: 3. Per germline, CDR1 SGHRS and CDR2 YFSETQ. The CDR3 protein is CASSRTSGSSDTQYF. The DNA of the CDR3 is TGCGCCAGCAGCAGGACTAGCGGGAGTTCAGATACGCAGTATTTT.

The chain carries TRBV27 and TRBJ1-6; 9 positions agree with TRBD1. The V gene's germline CDR1 is MNHEY and CDR2 SMNVEV (reference sequence). This CDR3 contains 16 residues. After removal of 7 bases from V and 8 bases from J, the junction contained 12 bases not matched to a gene. Here the CDR3 reads CASTLNRDREYSPLHF. The CDR3 DNA sequence: TGTGCCAGCACCTTGAACCGGGACAGGGAGTATTCACCCCTCCACTTT.

The chain joins TRBV19 to TRBJ2-7, with 11 bases matching TRBD2. The V and J ends lost 3 bases and 2 bases, in that order; junction bases with no gene match: 6. CDR3 length: 16 amino acids. The germline CDR1 and CDR2 sequences are LNHDA and SQIVND (reference sequence). CDR3 nucleotide sequence: TGTGCCAGTAGTATGCAACTAGCGGGGGATACCTACGAGCAGTACTTC. Its protein product is CASSMQLAGDTYEQYF.

V is TRBV6-5 and J is TRBJ2-1; 9 positions match TRBD2. CDR3 length equals 16 residues. CDR1 is MNHEY and CDR2 is SVGAGI in the germline V gene. V lost 2 bases, J lost 2 bases, and 4 bases stayed unmatched. In nucleotides, the CDR3 is TGTGCCAGCAGTTACGCGGGACTAGCCCCCTACAATGAGCAGTTCTTC. This sequence encodes CASSYAGLAPYNEQFF.

The V gene is TRBV9, the J gene TRBJ1-2; D is ambiguous. Germline lookup yields CDR1 SGDLS and CDR2 YYNGEE. The length of the CDR3 is 15 residues. Trimming took off 0 bases at V and 6 bases at J, with 15 bases between the two ends. The CDR3 DNA is TGTGCCAGCAGCGTAGAGGCGACTTCCCTAAATGGCTACACCTTC. It yields the protein CASSVEATSLNGYTF.

The V call is TRBV6-1, the J call TRBJ2-7; TRBD1 aligns across 7 bases. Trimming removed 8 bases from V and 0 bases from J; junction bases left unmatched: 1. This CDR3 region has 12 residues. In germline, CDR1 is MNHNS, CDR2 SASEGT. CDR3 region: CASDRDSYEQYF. The CDR3 coding sequence is TGTGCCAGCGACAGGGACTCCTACGAGCAGTACTTC.

This clone was observed a single time. The chain recombines TRBV9 with TRBJ1-6; 7 bases fit TRBD1. The CDR3 sequence is 14 residues long. V shed 5 bases and J 9 bases; nucleotides not matched to a gene: 8. Germline V gives CDR1 SGDLS, CDR2 YYNGEE. CDR3 DNA: TGTGCCAGCAGGGCCCGGGACAGTGGTTCACCCCTCCACTTT. Translated: CASRARDSGSPLHF.

The rearrangement joins TRBV2 to TRBJ2-3, with 7 bases lining up with TRBD1. Germline loops: CDR1 SNHLY, CDR2 FYNNEI. The CDR3 has 15 amino acids. J lost 3 bases, V lost 8 bases, and 11 bases had no gene match. CDR3: CASRTGTAFTDTQYF. Written as DNA, the CDR3 is TGTGCCAGCCGTACCGGGACAGCATTTACAGATACGCAGTATTTT.

This clone was recorded only once. The chain recombines TRBV13 with TRBJ1-3; no firm D call. The CDR3 has 16 amino acids. Per germline, CDR1 PRHDT and CDR2 FYEKMQ (reference sequence). V was trimmed by 6 bases and J by 0 bases, leaving 15 bases between them. This CDR3 reads CASRPGYSNSGNTIYF. DNA for the CDR3: TGTGCCAGCAGGCCAGGATACTCCAACTCTGGAAACACCATATATTTT. Based on the CDR3 plus reference TRBV13 and TRBJ1-3, the full variable domain is AAGVIQSPRHLIKEKRETATLKCYPIPRHDTVYWYQQGPGQDPQFLISFYEKMQSDKGSIPDRFSAQQFSDYHSELNMSSLELGDSALYFCASRPGYSNSGNTIYFGEGSWLTVV.

This chain joins TRBV5-6 and TRBJ2-4; no clear D gene. The CDR3 runs 16 residues. CDR1 and CDR2 from the germline V gene are SGHDT and YYEEEE. V was shortened by 1 base and J by 0 bases, with 11 bases between the two germline ends. In nucleotides, the CDR3 is TGTGCCAGCAGCTTGTTCCAGGAACTAGCCAAAAACATTCAGTACTTC. Translating gives CASSLFQELAKNIQYF.

V and J are TRBV5-5 and TRBJ1-3, with D unresolved. Trimming left V 0 bases short and J 0 bases short, with 7 bases between. Germline loops: CDR1 SGHKS, CDR2 YYEKEE (reference sequence). The CDR3 runs 15 residues. This chain's CDR3 is CASSLVAASGNTIYF. Here the CDR3 DNA reads TGTGCCAGCAGCTTGGTAGCAGCCTCTGGAAACACCATATATTTT.

The V gene is TRBV2, the J gene TRBJ1-5, with D unclear. V was shortened by 3 bases and J by 6 bases, with 12 bases between the two germline ends. CDR1 and CDR2 from the germline V gene are SNHLY and FYNNEI. The CDR3 is made up of 14 amino acids. The CDR3 DNA is TGTGCCAGCAGTGAGGGCTTAGTGGGTCAGCCCCAGCATTTT. It translates to CASSEGLVGQPQHF.

The chain joins TRBV4-2 to TRBJ2-1, with 9 bases matching TRBD2. In germline, CDR1 is LGHNA, CDR2 YNFKEQ. V dropped 0 bases and J dropped 5; count of bases not matched to a gene: 8. The CDR3 is 17 residues long. This chain's CDR3 is CASSQEPGSGGDNEQFF. CDR3 in DNA: TGTGCCAGCAGCCAAGAGCCTGGTAGCGGGGGAGACAATGAGCAGTTCTTC.

The J gene is TRBJ2-1, the V gene TRBV28; TRBD1 agrees at 10 bases. This CDR3 has 17 amino acids. The junction had 10 bases not matched to a gene; V was cut back by 2 bases and J by 6 bases. Germline V gene data show CDR1 as MDHEN and CDR2 as SYDVKM. CDR3 loop: CASSLLFGQGVFNEQFF. The CDR3 coding sequence is TGTGCCAGCAGTTTACTCTTCGGACAGGGGGTTTTCAATGAGCAGTTCTTC.

J is TRBJ1-4 and V is TRBV7-2; 7 bases align to TRBD1. Losses at the gene ends were 4 bases for V and 3 bases for J; bases not matched to a gene: 5. Germline loops: CDR1 SGHTA, CDR2 FQGNSA. CDR3 length equals 15 residues. The CDR3, as DNA: TGTGCCAGCAGCTACGGACAGGTCCCTAATGAAAAACTGTTTTTT. Translating it yields CASSYGQVPNEKLFF.

CDR3 amino acids: CASSLAVVPNEKLFF. The CDR3 DNA follows: TGTGCCAGCAGCTTAGCTGTCGTTCCTAATGAAAAACTGTTTTTT. The chain couples TRBV7-2 to TRBJ1-4, with D unresolved. This CDR3 contains 15 residues. The germline gives CDR1 SGHTA, CDR2 FQGNSA. The V end lost 0 bases, the J end lost 3 bases, and 8 bases lay between the germline ends.

V and J are TRBV5-6 and TRBJ2-2; 10 nucleotides line up with TRBD1. J was trimmed by 4 bases and V by 2 bases; bases with no gene match: 2. This CDR3 spans 15 amino acids. In germline, CDR1 is SGHDT, CDR2 YYEEEE. In DNA, the CDR3 is TGTGCCAGCAGCTTCGGGACAGGGGCCACCGGGGAGCTGTTTTTT. Its protein is CASSFGTGATGELFF.

The chain uses TRBV30 and TRBJ2-4, with a possible D match to TRBD2 (6 bases). Germline loops: CDR1 GTSNPN, CDR2 SVGIG (reference sequence). This CDR3 has 20 amino acids. V lost 8 bases and J lost 2, with 34 bases in between. The CDR3 nucleotides read TGTGCCGCGACCCGAGAATCGACTAGAGGCTCTTTTATGCCCAAAAACATTCAGTACTTC. Its protein is CAATRESTRGSFMPKNIQYF.

The J gene is TRBJ2-3, the V gene TRBV9; 12 bases align to TRBD2. CDR1 is SGDLS, CDR2 YYNGEE, per germline. V was clipped by 4 bases and J by 2 bases; unmatched bases: 5. The CDR3 length is 16 residues. The CDR3 nucleotides are TGTGCCAGCAGCAAGACTAGCGGGAGCTACACAGATACGCAGTATTTT. Translating gives CASSKTSGSYTDTQYF.

CDR3 coding DNA: TGTGCCAGCGCCCAAGGAGGTAGCAATCAGCCCCAGCATTTT. Its protein is CASAQGGSNQPQHF. V gene TRBV27 combines with J gene TRBJ1-5; D gene ambiguous. V lost 8 bases and J lost 0, with 11 bases in between. In germline, CDR1 is MNHEY, CDR2 SMNVEV (reference sequence). CDR3 length: 14 amino acids.

This chain links TRBV2 with TRBJ1-1, with 9 bases aligning to TRBD1. Germline CDR1 is SNHLY and CDR2 is FYNNEI. Trimming removed 4 bases from V and 1 base from J; junction bases left unmatched: 4. This CDR3 has 15 amino acids. The CDR3, as DNA: TGTGCCAGCAGTGGTGGGACAGGGCGGAACACTGAAGCTTTCTTT. Protein product: CASSGGTGRNTEAFF.

The chain recombines TRBV11-2 with TRBJ2-1; 13 bases line up with TRBD2. V was clipped by 2 bases and J by 4 bases; unmatched bases: 2. The germline gives CDR1 SGHAT, CDR2 FQNNGV. This CDR3 is 16 amino acids long. The CDR3 reads CASSLRTSGGYNEQFF. The CDR3 DNA reads as TGTGCCAGCAGCTTAAGGACTAGCGGGGGTTACAATGAGCAGTTCTTC.